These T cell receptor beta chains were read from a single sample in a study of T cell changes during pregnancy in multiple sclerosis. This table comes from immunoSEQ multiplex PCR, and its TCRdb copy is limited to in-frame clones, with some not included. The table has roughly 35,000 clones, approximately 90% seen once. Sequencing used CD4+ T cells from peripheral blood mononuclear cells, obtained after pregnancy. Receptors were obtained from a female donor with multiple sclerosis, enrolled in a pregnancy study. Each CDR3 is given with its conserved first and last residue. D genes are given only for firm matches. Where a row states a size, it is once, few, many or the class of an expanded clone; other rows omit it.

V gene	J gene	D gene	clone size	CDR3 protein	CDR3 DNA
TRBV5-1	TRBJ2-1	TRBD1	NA	CASSPGQLLYNEQFF	TGCGCCAGCAGCCCGGGACAGCTATTATACAATGAGCAGTTCTTC
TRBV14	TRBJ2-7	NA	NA	CASSPRTGTYEQYF	TGTGCCAGCAGCCCCCGAACGGGGACCTACGAGCAGTACTTC
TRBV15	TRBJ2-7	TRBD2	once	CATSRDDTSGTNYEQYF	TGTGCCACCAGCAGAGATGATACTAGCGGGACCAATTACGAGCAGTACTTC
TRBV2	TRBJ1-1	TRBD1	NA	CASSERGRLVTEAFF	TGTGCCAGCAGTGAGAGGGGGCGCTTGGTCACTGAAGCTTTCTTT
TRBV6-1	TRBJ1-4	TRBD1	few	CASSEGGQVNEKLFF	TGTGCCAGCAGTGAAGGAGGACAGGTTAATGAAAAACTGTTTTTT
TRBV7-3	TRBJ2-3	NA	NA	CASSLTGGDTQYF	TGTGCCAGCAGCTTAACAGGCGGGGATACGCAGTATTTT
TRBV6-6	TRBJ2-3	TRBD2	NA	CASSFVAGVTDTQYF	TGTGCCAGCAGTTTCGTAGCGGGAGTGACAGATACGCAGTATTTT
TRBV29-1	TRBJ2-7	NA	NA	CSAALAPSSYEQYF	TGCAGCGCCGCCCTAGCGCCAAGCTCCTACGAGCAGTACTTC
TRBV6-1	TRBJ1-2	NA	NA	CASSEVKDSGYTF	TGTGCCAGCAGTGAGGTGAAGGACAGTGGCTACACCTTC
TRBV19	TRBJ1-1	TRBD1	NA	CASSNLAQGVTEAFF	TGTGCCAGTAGTAACCTCGCACAGGGGGTCACTGAAGCTTTCTTT
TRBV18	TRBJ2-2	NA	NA	CASSPPVQGITGELFF	TGTGCCAGCTCACCACCCGTCCAGGGTATCACCGGGGAGCTGTTTTTT
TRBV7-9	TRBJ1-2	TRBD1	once	CASSGNRGGLAGGYTF	TGTGCCAGCAGCGGAAACAGGGGGGGTTTGGCTGGGGGCTACACCTTC
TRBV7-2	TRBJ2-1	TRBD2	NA	CASSLTGSGSPSSYNEQFF	TGTGCCAGCAGCTTGACAGGTAGCGGGAGCCCTAGCTCCTACAATGAGCAGTTCTTC
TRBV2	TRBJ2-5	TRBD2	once	CASGLAGVNTPSETQYF	TGTGCCAGCGGACTAGCGGGGGTAAACACCCCCTCGGAGACCCAGTACTTC
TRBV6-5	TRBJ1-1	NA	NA	CASSYPSQGNTEAFF	TGTGCCAGCAGTTACCCATCTCAGGGGAACACTGAAGCTTTCTTT
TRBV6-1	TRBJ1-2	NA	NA	CASSRRAVEGYGYTF	TGTGCCAGCAGCCGCCGGGCCGTTGAGGGCTATGGCTACACCTTC
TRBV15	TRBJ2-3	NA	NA	CATSTFTDTQYF	TGTGCCACCAGCACCTTCACAGATACGCAGTATTTT
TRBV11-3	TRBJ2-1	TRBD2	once	CASSLAGGPRSEQFF	TGTGCCAGCAGCTTGGCGGGAGGGCCGAGAAGTGAGCAGTTCTTC
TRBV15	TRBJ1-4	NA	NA	CATSRDPVRPKKLFF	TGTGCCACCAGCAGAGATCCCGTCAGGCCGAAGAAACTGTTTTTT
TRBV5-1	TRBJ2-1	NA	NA	CASSLARGQGKNEQFF	TGCGCCAGCAGCTTGGCAAGAGGACAAGGGAAAAATGAGCAGTTCTTC
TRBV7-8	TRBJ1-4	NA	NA	CASSLGAGGREKLFF	TGTGCCAGCAGTCTAGGGGCGGGGGGTCGTGAAAAACTGTTTTTT
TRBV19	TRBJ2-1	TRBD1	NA	CASIRQGAGNEQFF	TGTGCCAGTATTAGACAGGGGGCCGGCAATGAGCAGTTCTTC
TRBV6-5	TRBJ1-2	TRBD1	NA	CASSPTGNANYGYTF	TGTGCCAGCAGTCCGACAGGGAATGCTAACTATGGCTACACCTTC
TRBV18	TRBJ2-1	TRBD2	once	CASSFLPASGSHNEQFF	TGTGCCAGCTCATTCCTCCCGGCTAGCGGGAGCCACAATGAGCAGTTCTTC
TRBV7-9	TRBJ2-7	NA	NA	CASSLVKGKGSYEQYF	TGTGCCAGCAGCTTAGTTAAGGGGAAGGGATCCTACGAGCAGTACTTC
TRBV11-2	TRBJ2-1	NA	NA	CASSLDTGYNEQFF	TGTGCCAGCAGCTTAGATACGGGTTACAATGAGCAGTTCTTC
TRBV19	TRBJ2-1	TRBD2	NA	CASRPNKRESYNEQFF	TGTGCCAGTAGGCCCAACAAGCGGGAGAGCTACAATGAGCAGTTCTTC
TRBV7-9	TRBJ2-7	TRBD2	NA	CASSNLPIGRVYEQYF	TGTGCCAGCAGCAACTTGCCGATCGGGAGGGTGTACGAGCAGTACTTC
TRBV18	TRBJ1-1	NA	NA	CASAKGDTEAFF	TGTGCCAGCGCCAAAGGGGACACTGAAGCTTTCTTT
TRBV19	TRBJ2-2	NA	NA	CASYPGYRTAGELFF	TGTGCCAGCTATCCAGGGTACCGAACCGCCGGGGAGCTGTTTTTT
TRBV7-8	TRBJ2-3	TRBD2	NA	CASSFGRLAGVTDTQYF	TGTGCCAGCAGCTTCGGGAGACTAGCGGGGGTCACAGATACGCAGTATTTT
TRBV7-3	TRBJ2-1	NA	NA	CASSPTGAYNEQFF	TGTGCCAGCAGCCCCACGGGAGCTTACAATGAGCAGTTCTTC
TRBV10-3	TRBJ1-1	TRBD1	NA	CAIMGQGSTEAFF	TGTGCCATCATGGGACAGGGGAGCACTGAAGCTTTCTTT
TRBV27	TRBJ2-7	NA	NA	CASSSRPGQIYEQYF	TGTGCCAGCAGCTCCCGTCCAGGACAAATCTACGAGCAGTACTTC
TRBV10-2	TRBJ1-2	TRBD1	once	CASSEGQASNYGYTF	TGCGCCAGCAGTGAGGGACAGGCCTCTAACTATGGCTACACCTTC
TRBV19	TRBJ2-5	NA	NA	CASTNRGLETQYF	TGTGCCAGTACCAACCGGGGACTGGAGACCCAGTACTTC
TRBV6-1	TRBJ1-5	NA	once	CASSDWLGQGYQPQHF	TGTGCCAGCAGTGATTGGTTGGGGCAGGGCTACCAGCCCCAGCATTTT
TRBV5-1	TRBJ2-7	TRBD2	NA	CASSLIAGGYEQYF	TGCGCCAGCAGCTTAATAGCGGGAGGCTACGAGCAGTACTTC
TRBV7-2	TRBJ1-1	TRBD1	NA	CASSPQQGVGNTEAFF	TGTGCCAGCAGCCCGCAACAGGGGGTGGGGAACACTGAAGCTTTCTTT